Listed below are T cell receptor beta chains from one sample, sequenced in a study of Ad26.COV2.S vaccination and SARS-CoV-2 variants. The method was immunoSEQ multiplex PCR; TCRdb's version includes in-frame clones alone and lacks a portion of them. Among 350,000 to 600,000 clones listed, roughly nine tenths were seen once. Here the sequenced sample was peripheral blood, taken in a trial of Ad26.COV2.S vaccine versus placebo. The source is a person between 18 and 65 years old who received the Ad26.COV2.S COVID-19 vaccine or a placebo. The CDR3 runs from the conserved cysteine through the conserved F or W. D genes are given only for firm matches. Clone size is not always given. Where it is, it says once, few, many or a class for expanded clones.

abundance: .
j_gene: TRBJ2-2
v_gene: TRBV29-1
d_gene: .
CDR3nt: TGCAGCGTTGAAGCCTGGGGTGCCGGGGAGCTGTTTTTT
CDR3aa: CSVEAWGAGELFF

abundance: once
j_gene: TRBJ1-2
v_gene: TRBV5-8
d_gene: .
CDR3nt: TGTGCCAGCAGCTTGGAGGACATTATCCACTATGGCTACACCTTC
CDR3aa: CASSLEDIIHYGYTF

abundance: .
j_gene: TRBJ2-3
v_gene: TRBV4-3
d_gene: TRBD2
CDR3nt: TGCGCCAGCAGCCAGGCAACTAGCGCGAGCACAGATACGCAGTATTTT
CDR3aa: CASSQATSASTDTQYF

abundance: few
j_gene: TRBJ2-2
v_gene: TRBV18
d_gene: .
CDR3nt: TGTGCCAGCTCACCATCCAGCGTCAACACCGGGGAGCTGTTTTTT
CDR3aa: CASSPSSVNTGELFF

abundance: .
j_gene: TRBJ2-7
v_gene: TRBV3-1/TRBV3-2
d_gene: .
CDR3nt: TGTGCCAGCAGCCAAGATATCCGGGAGCAGTACTTC
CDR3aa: CASSQDIREQYF

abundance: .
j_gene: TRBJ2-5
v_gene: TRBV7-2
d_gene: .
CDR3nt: TGTGCCAGCAATAGAAGGGCCCAAGAGACCCAGTACTTC
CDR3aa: CASNRRAQETQYF

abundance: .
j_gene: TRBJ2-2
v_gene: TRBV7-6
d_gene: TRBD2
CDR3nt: TGTGCCAGCAGACCGGGACTAGCGGGTCACACCGGGGAGCTGTTTTTT
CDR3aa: CASRPGLAGHTGELFF

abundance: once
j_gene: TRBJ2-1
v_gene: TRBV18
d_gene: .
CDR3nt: TGTGCCAGCTCCCCAAGGAGGACTACCTATTACAATGAGCAGTTCTTC
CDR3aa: CASSPRRTTYYNEQFF

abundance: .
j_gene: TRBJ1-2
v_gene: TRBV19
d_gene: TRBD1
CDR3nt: TGTGCCAGTAGTATAACGGGACAGAGGATGGGAGGCTACACCTTC
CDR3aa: CASSITGQRMGGYTF

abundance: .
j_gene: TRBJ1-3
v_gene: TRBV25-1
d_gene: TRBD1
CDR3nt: TGTGCCAGCAGTGATAGCCGGACAGGGGTTGGAAACACCATATATTTT
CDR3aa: CASSDSRTGVGNTIYF

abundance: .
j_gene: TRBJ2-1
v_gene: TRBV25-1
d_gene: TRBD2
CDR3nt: TGTGCCAGCGCCGGGACTAGCGGGAGGTATGAGCAGTTCTTC
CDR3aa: CASAGTSGRYEQFF

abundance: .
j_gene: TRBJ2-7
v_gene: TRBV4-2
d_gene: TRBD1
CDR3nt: TGTGCCAGCAGCCAAGGTCACCGACCGGGACAGGGGGACTACGAGCAGTACTTC
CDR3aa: CASSQGHRPGQGDYEQYF

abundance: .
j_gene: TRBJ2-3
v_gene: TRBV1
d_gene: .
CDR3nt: TGCACCAGCAGCCAGGTGGGGGGGGGTTACACAGATACGCAGTATTTT
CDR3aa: CTSSQVGGGYTDTQYF

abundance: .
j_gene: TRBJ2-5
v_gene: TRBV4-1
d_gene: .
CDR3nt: TGCGCCAGCAGCCAAGGGCGTCAAGAGACCCAGTACTTC
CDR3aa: CASSQGRQETQYF

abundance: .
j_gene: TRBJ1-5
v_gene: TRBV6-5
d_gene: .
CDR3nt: TGTGCCAGCAGTACGGGGTATCAGCCCCAGCATTTT
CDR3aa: CASSTGYQPQHF

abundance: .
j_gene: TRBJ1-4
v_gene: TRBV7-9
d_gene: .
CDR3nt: TGTGCCAGCAGCTCAGGTCGCAGGGAGGGAGAAAAACTGTTTTTT
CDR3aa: CASSSGRREGEKLFF

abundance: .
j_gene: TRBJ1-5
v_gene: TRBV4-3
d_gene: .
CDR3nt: TGCGCCAGCTCCCTATGGGGGAATCAGCCCCAGCATTTT
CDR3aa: CASSLWGNQPQHF

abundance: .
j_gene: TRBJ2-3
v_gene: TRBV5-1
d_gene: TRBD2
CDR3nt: TGCGCCAGCAGCTTGGCCATTAGCGGGGGCACAGATACGCAGTATTTT
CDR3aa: CASSLAISGGTDTQYF

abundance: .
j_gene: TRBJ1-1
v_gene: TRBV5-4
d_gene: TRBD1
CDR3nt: TGTGCCAGCAGCCCACAGGGGTTTGAAGCTTTCTTT
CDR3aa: CASSPQGFEAFF

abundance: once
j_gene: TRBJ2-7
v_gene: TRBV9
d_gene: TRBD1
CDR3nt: TGTGCCAGCAGCGCTCTCCCAGACAGGGGGCAGAGCGGCGAGCAGTACTTC
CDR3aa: CASSALPDRGQSGEQYF

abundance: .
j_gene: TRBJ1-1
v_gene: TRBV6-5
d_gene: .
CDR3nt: TGTGCCAGCAGTAACATAATGAACACTGAAGCTTTCTTT
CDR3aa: CASSNIMNTEAFF

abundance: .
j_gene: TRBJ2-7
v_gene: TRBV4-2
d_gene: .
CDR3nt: TGTGCCAGCAGCCAAGACCAAGCCCGGGTCGAGCAGTACTTC
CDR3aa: CASSQDQARVEQYF

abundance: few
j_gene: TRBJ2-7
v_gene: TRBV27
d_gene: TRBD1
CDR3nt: TGTGCCAGCAGCATCCGGGACAGGGGGCCCGAGCAGTACTTC
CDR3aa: CASSIRDRGPEQYF

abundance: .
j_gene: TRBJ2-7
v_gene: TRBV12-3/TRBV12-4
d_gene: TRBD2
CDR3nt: TGTGCCAGCCGGGAGGCGTACGAGCAGTACTTC
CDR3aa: CASREAYEQYF

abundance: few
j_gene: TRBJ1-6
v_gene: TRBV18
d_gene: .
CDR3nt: TGTGCCAGCTCACCGGGGAATTCACCCCTCCACTTT
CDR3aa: CASSPGNSPLHF

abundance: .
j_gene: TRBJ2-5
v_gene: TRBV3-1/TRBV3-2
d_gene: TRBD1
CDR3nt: TGTGCCAGCAGCCACGGGACAGGGGGCCAAGAGACCCAGTACTTC
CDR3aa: CASSHGTGGQETQYF

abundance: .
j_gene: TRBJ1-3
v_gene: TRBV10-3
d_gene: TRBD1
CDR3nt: TGTGCCATCAGTGACACCCCGGGACAGGGGTCTGGAAACACCATATATTTT
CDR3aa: CAISDTPGQGSGNTIYF

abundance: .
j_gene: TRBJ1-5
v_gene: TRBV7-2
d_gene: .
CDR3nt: TGTGCCAGCAGCCCGGCAGGGATGAGCAATCAGCCCCAGCATTTT
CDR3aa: CASSPAGMSNQPQHF

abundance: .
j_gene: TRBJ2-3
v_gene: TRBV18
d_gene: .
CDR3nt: TGTGCCAGCTCACCCGAGGAGGGGAGCACAGATACGCAGTATTTT
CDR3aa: CASSPEEGSTDTQYF

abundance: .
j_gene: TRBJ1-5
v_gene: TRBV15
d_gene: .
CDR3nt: TGTGCCACCAGCAGAGGATCGCCCGGGAATCAGCCCCAGCATTTT
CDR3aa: CATSRGSPGNQPQHF

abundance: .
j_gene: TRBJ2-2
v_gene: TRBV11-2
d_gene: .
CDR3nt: TGTGCCAGCACCCCGTGGGGGCGCCCCACCGGGGAGCTGTTTTTT
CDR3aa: CASTPWGRPTGELFF

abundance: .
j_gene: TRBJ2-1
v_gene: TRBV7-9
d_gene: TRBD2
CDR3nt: TGTGCCAGCAGCTTAGTATCTAGCGGGAGGGCTGGTGAGCAGTTCTTC
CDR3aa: CASSLVSSGRAGEQFF

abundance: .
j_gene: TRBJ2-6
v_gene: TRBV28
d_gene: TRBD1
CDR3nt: TGTGCCGCACAGGGGCGGGCAGGCGCTTGGGGGGCCAACGTCCTGACTTTC
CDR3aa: CAAQGRAGAWGANVLTF

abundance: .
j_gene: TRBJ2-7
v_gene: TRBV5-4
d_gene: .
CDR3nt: TGTGCCAGCAGCCCGGGTACAAGCGTGATCTACGAGCAGTACTTC
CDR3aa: CASSPGTSVIYEQYF

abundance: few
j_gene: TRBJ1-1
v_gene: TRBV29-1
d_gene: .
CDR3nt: TGCAGCGTTATAAACACAGGGCTCATGAACACTGAAGCTTTCTTT
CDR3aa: CSVINTGLMNTEAFF

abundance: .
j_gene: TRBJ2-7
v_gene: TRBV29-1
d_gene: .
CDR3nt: TGCAGCGTTGATGGGGGGACCTACGAGCAGTACTTC
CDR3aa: CSVDGGTYEQYF

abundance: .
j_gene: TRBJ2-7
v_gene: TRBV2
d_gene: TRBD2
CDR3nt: TGTGCCAGCAGTGGAACCGGGACTAGCGGAACCTACGAGCAGTACTTC
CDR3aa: CASSGTGTSGTYEQYF

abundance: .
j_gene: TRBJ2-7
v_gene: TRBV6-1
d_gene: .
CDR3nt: TGTGCCAGCAGTGAGTTCGAGCAGTACTTC
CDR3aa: CASSEFEQYF

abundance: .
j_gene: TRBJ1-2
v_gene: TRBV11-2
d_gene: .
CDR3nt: TGTGCCAGCAGCCGCCGGGACAACTATGGCTACACCTTC
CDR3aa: CASSRRDNYGYTF

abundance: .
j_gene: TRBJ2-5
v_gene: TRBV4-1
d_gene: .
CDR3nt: TGCGCCAGCAGCTCTGTCGGACAGTCGGAGACCCAGTACTTC
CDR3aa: CASSSVGQSETQYF

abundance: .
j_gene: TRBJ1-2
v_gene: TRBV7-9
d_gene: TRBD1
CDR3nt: TGTGCCAGCAGCTTAGATTGGGACAGTAGCGGCTACACCTTC
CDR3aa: CASSLDWDSSGYTF

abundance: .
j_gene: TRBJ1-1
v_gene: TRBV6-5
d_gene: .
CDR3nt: TGTGCCAGCAGGCCCGGACAGAGGAACACTGAAGCTTTCTTT
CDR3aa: CASRPGQRNTEAFF